What follows are 18 T cell receptor beta chains derived from one specimen sequenced in a study of technical replicates of blood from a few donors. The assay was immunoSEQ multiplex PCR, and TCRdb's table has in-frame clones only and misses some. The sample records roughly 85,000 clones, roughly 94% being singletons. The source material was T cells isolated from PBMCs. All receptors come from a human donor in good health.

The chain is built from TRBV6-5 and TRBJ2-3; 7 bases match TRBD1. V gave up 10 bases and J gave up 5 bases; unmatched junction bases: 15. Germline CDR1 and CDR2: MNHEY and SVGAGI. The CDR3 contains 15 residues. In nucleotides, the CDR3 is TGTGCCAACCATGCGAGACAGGGAACGCGAGATACGCAGTATTTT. Translated, it gives CANHARQGTRDTQYF.

This chain connects TRBV29-1 to TRBJ2-1; D is perhaps TRBD2 (6 bases). Germline V gene sequence: CDR1 SQVTM, CDR2 ANQGSEA. This CDR3 is built from 13 residues. The ends were cut back, 7 bases at V and 3 bases at J, with 13 bases in the middle. The CDR3 protein is CSDWDLLYNEQFF. The CDR3 nucleotides read TGCAGCGACTGGGACTTACTCTACAATGAGCAGTTCTTC.

This chain connects TRBV27 to TRBJ2-5; tentative D call: TRBD1 (5 bases). This CDR3 contains 15 residues. The germline V and J ends were trimmed by 8 bases and 1 base, with 17 bases remaining between them. The germline CDR1 and CDR2 sequences are MNHEY and SMNVEV (reference sequence). The CDR3 loop is CASPPSRAPQETQYF. The CDR3 nucleotides read TGTGCCAGCCCTCCCTCCAGGGCCCCCCAAGAGACCCAGTACTTC.

The chain is built from TRBV2 and TRBJ2-5, with D perhaps matching TRBD2 (5 bases). V gave up 5 bases and J gave up 5 bases, with 15 bases separating them. Germline-derived CDR1 and CDR2 are SNHLY and FYNNEI. This CDR3 contains 14 residues. CDR3 sequence: CASSTLVLGETQYF. The CDR3 DNA is TGTGCCAGCAGTACACTAGTCCTCGGCGAGACCCAGTACTTC.

The rearrangement joins TRBV10-2 to TRBJ2-2; D is perhaps TRBD2 (6 bases). V was cut by 6 bases and J by 8 bases, with 13 bases left in between. Germline CDR1 WSHSY, CDR2 SAAADI. This CDR3 region has 13 residues. As DNA, the CDR3 is TGCGCCAGCAGGACTAGGGAAAGGGGGGAGCTGTTTTTT. This encodes CASRTRERGELFF.

V is TRBV27 and J is TRBJ1-2; D is unresolved. CDR3 length equals 13 residues. Germline V gene lookup returns CDR1 MNHEY and CDR2 SMNVEV (reference sequence). V lost 2 bases to trimming and J lost 6 bases, with 10 bases between them. The CDR3 loop reads CASSLRGGHGYTF. In DNA, the CDR3 is TGTGCCAGCAGTTTACGGGGAGGGCATGGCTACACCTTC.

The V call is TRBV9, the J call TRBJ2-7; D is unresolved. CDR3 size: 17 residues. CDR1 and CDR2 (germline): SGDLS, YYNGEE. Trimming stripped 0 bases from V and 2 bases from J, with 18 bases between. DNA of the CDR3: TGTGCCAGCAGCGTAGGAGCCATAATACGTTCTACCTACGAGCAGTACTTC. It yields the protein CASSVGAIIRSTYEQYF.

The chain links TRBV6-1 to TRBJ2-3; maybe TRBD2 (6 bases). V lost 6 bases and J 1 base, leaving 8 bases between the germline ends. The CDR3 totals 13 residues. Germline values: CDR1 MNHNS, CDR2 SASEGT. The DNA for the CDR3 is TGTGCCAGCAGCCCGGGAGGCACAGATACGCAGTATTTT. Amino acid sequence: CASSPGGTDTQYF.

The V call is TRBV30, the J call TRBJ2-1, with 10 nucleotides matching TRBD2. The germline gives CDR1 GTSNPN, CDR2 SVGIG (reference sequence). Germline trimming cut 3 bases from V and 0 bases from J; bases unmatched to any gene: 8. The CDR3 runs 17 residues. DNA of the CDR3: TGTGCCTGGAGGGGTAGCGGGGGGTCCTACTCCTACAATGAGCAGTTCTTC. Residues: CAWRGSGGSYSYNEQFF.

V gene TRBV27 combines with J gene TRBJ1-1, with D hard to call. This CDR3 is 13 amino acids long. Trimming took off 5 bases at V and 0 bases at J, with 7 bases between the two ends. Germline-derived CDR1 and CDR2 are MNHEY and SMNVEV (reference sequence). The CDR3 bases are TGTGCCAGCAGTATGTTAATGAACACTGAAGCTTTCTTT. Translation: CASSMLMNTEAFF.

The V call is TRBV7-9, the J call TRBJ2-7, with 9 bases lining up with TRBD1. The germline V gene encodes CDR1 SEHNR and CDR2 FQNEAQ (reference sequence). V shed 5 bases and J 0 bases; nucleotides not matched to a gene: 11. The CDR3 covers 17 residues. DNA for the CDR3: TGTGCCAGCAGCGCCTACACAGGGGGCTCGAGCTCCTACGAGCAGTACTTC. Its translation: CASSAYTGGSSSYEQYF.

The CDR3 spells CASSLPGQGTYEQYF. CDR3 coding DNA: TGTGCCAGCAGTCTCCCGGGACAGGGAACTTACGAGCAGTACTTC. The rearrangement joins TRBV14 to TRBJ2-7; 9 bases are a match to TRBD1. Germline assignment: CDR1 SGHDN and CDR2 FVKESK. The ends lost 6 bases at V and 4 bases at J; junction bases unmatched: 10. The CDR3 runs 15 residues.

The V and J genes are TRBV7-2 and TRBJ1-1; a weak D match, TRBD1 (6 bases). This CDR3 is 15 amino acids long. V was shortened by 5 bases and J by 5 bases, with 18 bases between the two germline ends. Germline-derived CDR1 and CDR2 are SGHTA and FQGNSA. This CDR3 reads CASSAIGGLGTEAFF. DNA of the CDR3: TGTGCCAGCAGCGCTATTGGGGGCCTTGGAACTGAAGCTTTCTTT.

This sequence joins TRBV2 and TRBJ1-2; 7 bases agree with TRBD1. CDR1 and CDR2 from the germline V gene are SNHLY and FYNNEI. CDR3 length: 15 residues. The junction had 12 bases not matched to a gene; V was cut back by 7 bases and J by 4 bases. The DNA for the CDR3 is TGTGCCAGCAAAAAGGGACCGACAGGGAGCTATGGCTACACCTTC. It is translated as CASKKGPTGSYGYTF.

The chain carries TRBV28 and TRBJ1-5; 7 positions match TRBD1. V dropped 8 bases and J dropped 0; count of bases not matched to a gene: 7. Germline CDR1 MDHEN, CDR2 SYDVKM. The CDR3 is 15 amino acids. The CDR3 nucleotides are TGTGCCAGCGCACTCGGGACAGATAGCAATCAGCCCCAGCATTTT. It encodes CASALGTDSNQPQHF.

This clone was seen only once. The chain carries TRBV18 and TRBJ2-1; 9 bases line up with TRBD2. Germline assignment: CDR1 KGHSH and CDR2 LQKENI. This CDR3 is 14 amino acids long. Trimming cost V 8 bases and J 7 bases; bases outside gene matches: 9. CDR3 residues: CASSFSRGGNEQFF. CDR3 in DNA: TGTGCCAGCAGCTTTTCGCGGGGGGGGAATGAGCAGTTCTTC.

The chain's CDR3 is CASGFNPDTSSAPRGETQYF. CDR3 nucleotide sequence: TGTGCTAGTGGTTTTAATCCCGACACGTCTAGCGCTCCGAGAGGGGAGACCCAGTACTTC. The chain recombines TRBV12-5 with TRBJ2-5; D is perhaps TRBD2 (6 bases). The CDR3 covers 20 residues. CDR1 and CDR2 (germline): LGHNT, FRNRAP. Trimming cost V 3 bases and J 5 bases, with 31 bases left between them.

The rearrangement links TRBV6-1 to TRBJ1-3, with TRBD1 as a possible D gene (5 bases). Trimming stripped 6 bases from V and 8 bases from J, with 20 bases between. The CDR3 loop spans 15 amino acids. Germline V gene lookup returns CDR1 MNHNS and CDR2 SASEGT. The DNA of the CDR3 is TGTGCCAGCAGCATCCGGGGGAGCCCAGAGGACACCATATATTTT. Its protein is CASSIRGSPEDTIYF.